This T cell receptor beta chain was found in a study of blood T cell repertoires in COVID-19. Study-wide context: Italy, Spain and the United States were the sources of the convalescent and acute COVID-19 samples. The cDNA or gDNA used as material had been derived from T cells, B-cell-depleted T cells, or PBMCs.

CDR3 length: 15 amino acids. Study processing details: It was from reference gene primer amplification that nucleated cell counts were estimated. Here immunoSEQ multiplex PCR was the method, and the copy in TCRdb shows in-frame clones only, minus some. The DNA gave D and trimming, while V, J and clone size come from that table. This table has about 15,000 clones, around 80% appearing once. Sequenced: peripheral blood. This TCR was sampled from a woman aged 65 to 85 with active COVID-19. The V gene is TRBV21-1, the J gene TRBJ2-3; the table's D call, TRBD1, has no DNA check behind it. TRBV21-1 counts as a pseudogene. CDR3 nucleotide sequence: TGTGCCAGCAGCACCCAGGGGCGGCGGGCAGATACGCAGTATTTT. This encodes CASSTQGRRADTQYF.